The 6 T cell receptor beta chains reported below all come from one sample, sequenced in a study of human CD4 T cells and Enterobacteriaceae. Memory CD4+ T cells were sorted as all CD4+ cells except CD45RA+CCR7+CD95- naive cells, over 95% pure. Assay: immunoSEQ multiplex PCR; the TCRdb copy retains only in-frame clones and omits some. The table has fewer than 35,000 clones, approximately 81% seen once. Sequenced: memory CD4+ T cells from blood. These receptors were taken from a human donor in good health.

The chain joins TRBV6-1 to TRBJ1-1; no reliable D call. This CDR3 has 13 amino acids. The germline CDR1 and CDR2 sequences are MNHNS and SASEGT. V lost 4 bases, J lost 5 bases, and 11 bases lay in between. The CDR3 sequence is CASSGTGGTEAFF. CDR3 in DNA: TGTGCCAGCAGTGGGACGGGAGGAACTGAAGCTTTCTTT.

V usage is TRBV11-2 and J usage is TRBJ1-1; a possible D gene is TRBD1 (6 bases). CDR1 and CDR2 (germline): SGHAT, FQNNGV. This CDR3 region has 15 residues. Between the trimmed V and J ends, which lost 1 base and 4 bases, there was a span of 13 bases. CDR3 amino acids: CASSLAQGGGTEAFF. The CDR3 DNA is TGTGCCAGCAGCTTAGCACAAGGGGGTGGCACTGAAGCTTTCTTT.

The gene calls are TRBV25-1 and TRBJ1-2; D gene ambiguous. With 6 bases removed from V and 7 bases from J, the gap between germline ends came to 18 bases. This CDR3 spans 14 amino acids. Per the germline V gene, CDR1 is MGHDK and CDR2 is SYGVNS. The CDR3 DNA follows: TGTGCCAGCAGCGACGCAGTTCGACACGGTGGCTACACCTTC. This codes for CASSDAVRHGGYTF.

J is TRBJ1-1 and V is TRBV19; the D gene is possibly TRBD1 (5 bases). CDR3 length: 14 amino acids. Per germline, CDR1 LNHDA and CDR2 SQIVND (reference sequence). V lost 6 bases to trimming and J lost 0 bases, with 11 bases between them. The CDR3 spells CASRKEGLNTEAFF. The CDR3 nucleotides are TGTGCCAGTAGGAAGGAGGGGCTGAACACTGAAGCTTTCTTT.

CDR3 coding DNA: TGTGCCAGTAGTTCAATAGCGACCAGGGGCTCCTACGAGCAGTACTTC. Residues: CASSSIATRGSYEQYF. V usage is TRBV19 and J usage is TRBJ2-7; D is possibly TRBD1 (6 bases). CDR1 and CDR2 (germline): LNHDA, SQIVND (reference sequence). CDR3 size: 16 residues. V dropped 5 bases and J dropped 0 bases, with 17 bases sitting between them. Full variable domain (remainder filled in from reference TRBV19 and TRBJ2-7): DGGITQSPKYLFRKEGQNVTLSCEQNLNHDAMYWYRQDPGQGLRLIYYSQIVNDFQKGDIAEGYSVSREKKESFPLTVTSAQKNPTAFYLCASSSIATRGSYEQYFGPGTRLTVT.

The CDR3 here is CASSFRTGGDEQFF. As DNA, the CDR3 is TGTGCCAGCAGCTTCCGGACAGGGGGCGATGAGCAGTTCTTC. This rearrangement joins TRBV11-2 to TRBJ2-1; TRBD1 matches 11 bases. CDR3 length: 14 amino acids. Germline CDR1 and CDR2: SGHAT and FQNNGV. With V trimmed by 3 bases and J by 8 bases, 3 bases remained unmatched.